This TCR beta chain was recorded in a study of shared clonotypes between healthy human individuals. Concerning this clone itself: Its antigen is undetermined. Other nucleotide sequences from this sample produce the same CDR3.

Study results and caveats: For naive CD4 cells, 5% to 6.5% of clonotypes were shared across several donors. Generation probability values for non-shared clonotypes were lower than those for clonotypes shared by all four donors.

Sequencing was performed with immunoSEQ multiplex PCR; in TCRdb, only in-frame clones are kept and a portion is missing. This sample has about 1 million clones, with about 76% found just once. Donors were healthy HIV-negative adults without recent acute infections or vaccinations. The germline gives CDR1 SGHRS, CDR2 YFSETQ. CDR3 length equals 14 residues. Trimming took off 4 bases at V and 1 base at J, with 11 bases between the two ends. The sequence derives from a man aged 18 to 30 in good health. The J gene is TRBJ1-1, the V gene TRBV5-1, with D perhaps matching TRBD1 (6 bases). Sequences were obtained from memory CD4+ T cells sorted from blood. The subset was: CD45RA-negative fraction. CDR3 in DNA: TGCGCCAGCAGCCTGAGGACAGCGAACACTGAAGCTTTCTTT. Residues: CASSLRTANTEAFF.